These 2 T cell receptor beta chains came from one sample sequenced in a study of response to subunit inactivated influenza vaccine. TCRdb used MiXCR to reprocess the RT-PCR reads, holding one entry per CDR3 protein. The sample includes just under 550,000 distinct CDR3 sequences, 20% to 25% of them seen just once. The sample was also reused in another study, on T cells expressing NK-cell markers. That paper states: Production of TCR beta cDNA relied on 5'RACE template switching with UMIs.

The source was CD4+ T cells sorted from PBMCs, collected approximately 12 days after vaccination. All receptors derive from a middle-aged man who received an inactivated influenza vaccine.

The V gene is TRBV7-8, the J gene TRBJ2-3; no definite D call. This CDR3 has 15 residues. Germline-derived CDR1 and CDR2 are SGHVS and FQNEAQ. V was shortened by 7 bases and J by 0 bases, with 14 bases between the two germline ends. The CDR3 spells CASTSRPYSTDTQYF. For the CDR3, the DNA is TGTGCCAGCACGTCCAGGCCATATAGCACAGATACGCAGTATTTT.

This clonotype was counted a few times. The chain employs TRBV28 and TRBJ2-7, with 12 bases matching TRBD2. Trimming at V came to 7 bases and at J to 2 bases, leaving 3 bases not matched to a gene. The CDR3 consists of 14 residues. CDR1 MDHEN and CDR2 SYDVKM come from the germline V gene. CDR3 DNA sequence: TGTGCCAGCAAAAGACTAGCGGGGGCCTACGAGCAGTACTTC. Its protein product is CASKRLAGAYEQYF.